This TCR beta chain was sequenced for a study of blood T cell repertoires in COVID-19. Across the whole study: COVID-19 samples from acute and convalescent phases originated in the United States, Italy and Spain. PBMCs, B-cell-depleted T cells, or T cells provided the cDNA or gDNA that made up the material.

As processed by the authors: Amplifying reference gene primers gave estimates of nucleated cell counts. Clones were sequenced by immunoSEQ multiplex PCR, and TCRdb holds only the in-frame ones, with some missing. V and J calls plus clone size are reproduced from that table; the DNA served to infer D and trimming. The sample carries around 97,000 clones, just under 90% recorded once. Trimming at V came to 3 bases and at J to 5 bases, leaving 6 bases not matched to a gene. Germline CDR1 is SGHRS and CDR2 is YFSETQ. The CDR3 length is 14 residues. The origin of this receptor is a human donor in a cohort sampled during active COVID-19. Source material: peripheral blood. J is TRBJ1-2 and V is TRBV5-1; 8 bases align to TRBD1. The CDR3 DNA reads TGCGCCAGCAGCTACGACAGGGGCGGGTATGGCTACACCTTC. Its protein product is CASSYDRGGYGYTF.